These 15 T cell receptor beta chains originate from one sample sequenced in a study of blood T cell repertoires in COVID-19. Generated by immunoSEQ multiplex PCR, the TCRdb table keeps only in-frame clones and is missing some. The profile covers 120,000 or so clones, with 65% to 90% appearing a single time and about 17% taken by the ten largest. Input material: peripheral blood. All receptors come from an older woman with acute or convalescent COVID-19.

V usage is TRBV29-1 and J usage is TRBJ1-2; D remains unclear. The CDR3 is 11 residues long. Germline-derived CDR1 and CDR2 are SQVTM and ANQGSEA. Trimming stripped 5 bases from V and 6 bases from J, with 10 bases between. The CDR3 sequence: CSVFRRDGYTF. CDR3 coding DNA: TGCAGCGTTTTCCGGAGGGATGGCTACACCTTC. Using reference TRBV29-1 and TRBJ1-2 for the parts outside the CDR3, the full variable domain is SAVISQKPSRDICQRGTSLTIQCQVDSQVTMMFWYRQQPGQSLTLIATANQGSEATYESGFVIDKFPISRPNLTFSTLTVSNMSPEDSSIYLCSVFRRDGYTFGSGTRLTVV.

This clone was counted at least ten times. The V gene is TRBV7-9, the J gene TRBJ1-2; no clear D gene. The CDR3 is 13 amino acids. Trimming cost V 6 bases and J 3 bases, with 11 bases left between them. From germline, CDR1 is SEHNR and CDR2 FQNEAQ (reference sequence). CDR3 sequence: CASSPREDYGYTF. Written as DNA, the CDR3 is TGTGCCAGCAGTCCAAGGGAGGACTATGGCTACACCTTC.

The chain employs TRBV7-2 and TRBJ2-7; 8 bases align to TRBD2. This CDR3 spans 15 amino acids. The germline gives CDR1 SGHTA, CDR2 FQGNSA. After removal of 5 bases from V and 7 bases from J, the junction contained 13 bases not matched to a gene. In DNA, the CDR3 is TGTGCCAGCAGCCTCCGGCCGGGGGGGCCGAATGAGCAGTACTTC. This sequence encodes CASSLRPGGPNEQYF.

This rearrangement joins TRBV18 to TRBJ2-1; 12 bases fit TRBD2. Looked up from germline, CDR1 is KGHSH and CDR2 is LQKENI. CDR3 length: 19 amino acids. V lost 6 bases, J lost 0 bases, and 12 bases stayed unmatched. CDR3 coding DNA: TGTGCCAGCTCGCATTTGACTAGCGGGGGTCCTTCCTCCTACAATGAGCAGTTCTTC. Translated, it gives CASSHLTSGGPSSYNEQFF.

This chain connects TRBV6-2 or TRBV6-3 to TRBJ2-4, with D uncertain. The CDR3 spans 14 residues. Trimming removed 1 base at V and 3 bases at J, with 7 bases between. Germline V lookup: CDR1 MNHEY, CDR2 SVGEGT. This chain's CDR3 is CASSYYGDKNIQYF. Written as DNA, the CDR3 is TGTGCCAGCAGTTACTATGGAGACAAAAACATTCAGTACTTC.

The chain links TRBV30 to TRBJ1-5; tentative D call: TRBD1 (5 bases). The length of the CDR3 is 13 residues. CDR1 is GTSNPN and CDR2 is SVGIG in the germline V gene (reference sequence). V was shortened by 3 bases and J by 1 base, with 7 bases between the two germline ends. Here the CDR3 DNA reads TGTGCCTGGAGCGGACACAGCAATCAGCCCCAGCATTTT. Its protein product is CAWSGHSNQPQHF.

This clone was observed once. The chain recombines TRBV27 with TRBJ2-2; possibly TRBD2 for D (6 bases). Germline V CDR1 and CDR2: MNHEY, SMNVEV (reference sequence). V was cut by 2 bases and J by 4 bases, with 11 bases left in between. CDR3 length: 15 residues. CDR3 sequence (DNA): TGTGCCAGCAGTTTAAAAATGGGGGGCACCGGGGAGCTGTTTTTT. It codes for CASSLKMGGTGELFF.

This chain joins TRBV28 and TRBJ2-3; a possible D gene is TRBD1 (5 bases). V dropped 7 bases and J dropped 4 bases, with 15 bases sitting between them. This CDR3 has 14 amino acids. CDR1 is MDHEN and CDR2 is SYDVKM in the germline V gene. CDR3 residues: CASIVSGIPDTQYF. The CDR3 DNA is TGTGCCAGCATCGTCTCAGGGATTCCAGATACGCAGTATTTT.

V gene TRBV3-1 (or the pseudogene TRBV3-2) combines with J gene TRBJ2-7, with TRBD1 as a possible D gene (6 bases). This CDR3 spans 14 amino acids. The germline CDR1 and CDR2 sequences are LGHDT and YNNKEL (reference sequence). Between the trimmed V and J ends, which lost 0 bases and 3 bases, there was a span of 9 bases. The CDR3 sequence is CASSQEDSIYEQYF. The CDR3 DNA reads as TGTGCCAGCAGCCAAGAGGACAGCATCTACGAGCAGTACTTC.

In this sample, this clone turned up once. The chain links TRBV18 to TRBJ1-3, with D unclear. CDR1 and CDR2 from the germline V gene are KGHSH and LQKENI. The CDR3 has 14 amino acids. The V gene lost 6 bases and the J gene lost 0 bases, with 9 bases spanning the gap. The CDR3 region is CASSVADSGNTIYF. CDR3 DNA: TGTGCCAGCTCTGTCGCGGACTCTGGAAACACCATATATTTT.

The rearrangement uses TRBV11-3 and TRBJ1-1; D is unclear. V was shortened by 0 bases and J by 1 base, with 9 bases between the two germline ends. Per the germline V gene, CDR1 is SGHNT and CDR2 is YENEEA. This CDR3 region has 15 residues. CDR3 loop: CASSLEGGRNTEAFF. The CDR3 DNA follows: TGTGCCAGCAGCTTAGAAGGCGGGAGGAACACTGAAGCTTTCTTT. The whole variable domain, filled in from reference TRBV11-3 and TRBJ1-1, reads EAGVVQSPRYKIIEKKQPVAFWCNPISGHNTLYWYLQNLGQGPELLIRYENEEAVDDSQLPKDRFSAERLKGVDSTLKIQPAELGDSAVYLCASSLEGGRNTEAFFGQGTRLTVV.

The CDR3 loop is CASTSMAGGTYF. The DNA for the CDR3 is TGTGCCAGCACGAGTATGGCAGGGGGGACTTACTTC. V is TRBV12-3 or TRBV12-4 and J is TRBJ2-7; tentative D call: TRBD1 (7 bases). The CDR3 has 12 residues. The V end was cut by 7 bases, the J end by 13 bases, with 20 bases between.

The chain joins TRBV5-1 to TRBJ2-2; D gene unclear. V dropped 1 base and J dropped 4 bases, with 11 bases sitting between them. This CDR3 has 15 amino acids. The V gene's germline CDR1 is SGHRS and CDR2 YFSETQ. The CDR3 nucleotides read TGCGCCAGCAGCTTGTCCCCGCGGAGCACCGGGGAGCTGTTTTTT. Translated, it gives CASSLSPRSTGELFF.

The chain combines TRBV28 with TRBJ1-1; no clear D. Germline CDR1 reads MDHEN; CDR2 reads SYDVKM. This CDR3 spans 15 amino acids. Trimming removed 8 bases from V and 3 bases from J, with 19 bases in between. The CDR3 sequence is CASFSPRSHYTEAFF. Here the CDR3 DNA reads TGTGCCAGCTTTTCCCCCCGGTCCCACTACACTGAAGCTTTCTTT.

The chain carries TRBV14 and TRBJ1-2; the D gene is possibly TRBD1 (6 bases). Germline CDR1 reads SGHDN; CDR2 reads FVKESK. V dropped 1 base and J dropped 5 bases, with 14 bases sitting between them. This CDR3 region has 15 residues. CDR3 sequence: CASSQVAWDKYGYTF. DNA of the CDR3: TGTGCCAGCAGCCAAGTCGCTTGGGACAAATATGGCTACACCTTC.